Listed here are 19 T cell receptor beta chains from one sample, sequenced in a study of blood T cell repertoires in COVID-19. The repertoire was sequenced with immunoSEQ multiplex PCR; TCRdb's copy has only in-frame clones and lacks some. The sample has 150,000 to 200,000 clones, 85% to 90% seen once. Sequences were obtained from peripheral blood. The receptors here all came from a man younger than 35 with acute or convalescent COVID-19.

DNA of the CDR3: TGTGCCAGCTCACCTGGGACAGGGGAAGGCTACACCTTC. Protein sequence: CASSPGTGEGYTF. The V call is TRBV18, the J call TRBJ1-2, with 10 positions matching TRBD1. With V trimmed by 3 bases and J by 8 bases, 3 bases remained unmatched. The germline CDR1 and CDR2 sequences are KGHSH and LQKENI. This CDR3 has 13 residues.

The rearrangement links TRBV11-3 to TRBJ2-5; the D is unclear. This CDR3 has 13 amino acids. The germline gives CDR1 SGHNT, CDR2 YENEEA. Trimming stripped 1 base from V and 6 bases from J, with 9 bases between. The CDR3 is CASSLGGEKTQYF. The CDR3 DNA reads as TGTGCCAGCAGCTTAGGAGGAGAGAAGACCCAGTACTTC. Complete variable domain (other parts from reference TRBV11-3 and TRBJ2-5): EAGVVQSPRYKIIEKKQPVAFWCNPISGHNTLYWYLQNLGQGPELLIRYENEEAVDDSQLPKDRFSAERLKGVDSTLKIQPAELGDSAVYLCASSLGGEKTQYFGPGTRLLVL.

The chain carries TRBV2 and TRBJ2-3, with D possibly TRBD1 on 5 matching bases. From germline, CDR1 is SNHLY and CDR2 FYNNEI. The V gene lost 6 bases and the J gene lost 4 bases, with 11 bases spanning the gap. This CDR3 spans 13 amino acids. The CDR3 loop is CASRLTQADTQYF. DNA for the CDR3: TGTGCCAGCAGACTCACACAGGCAGATACGCAGTATTTT.

The genes are TRBV5-1 and TRBJ2-3, with 10 bases matching TRBD2. Germline CDR1 is SGHRS and CDR2 is YFSETQ. J gave up 4 bases and V 5 bases, and 13 bases lay outside the gene matches. The CDR3 extends over 17 amino acids. The CDR3 reads CASRRMGSGGAADTQYF. CDR3 nucleotide sequence: TGCGCCAGCAGACGGATGGGGAGCGGGGGGGCGGCAGATACGCAGTATTTT.

This clone was counted a few times. The V gene is TRBV12-5, the J gene TRBJ2-2; 7 bases match TRBD1. V lost 4 bases to trimming and J lost 9 bases; unmatched junction nucleotides: 20. The CDR3 is 18 residues long. The germline V gene encodes CDR1 LGHNT and CDR2 FRNRAP. In nucleotides, the CDR3 is TGTGCTAGTGGTTCGACTCCCGACGGACAGGTCGGATTTAGGGAGCTGTTTTTT. Its protein is CASGSTPDGQVGFRELFF.

This chain uses TRBV5-4 with TRBJ1-1, with 7 bases fitting TRBD1. V was clipped by 4 bases and J by 3 bases; unmatched bases: 6. This CDR3 is built from 14 residues. Germline V lookup: CDR1 SGHNT, CDR2 YYREEE (reference sequence). The DNA for the CDR3 is TGTGCCAGCAGCAGCAACAGGGGACACACTGAAGCTTTCTTT. This sequence encodes CASSSNRGHTEAFF.

This clone was recorded only once. The J gene is TRBJ1-2, the V gene TRBV19; the match to TRBD1 covers 8 bases. The CDR3 is 13 amino acids. The germline CDR1 and CDR2 sequences are LNHDA and SQIVND (reference sequence). V dropped 7 bases and J dropped 7; count of bases not matched to a gene: 8. CDR3 bases: TGTGCCAGTAACCCGGGACAGGCAGCTGGCTACACCTTC. Residues: CASNPGQAAGYTF.

This clone was observed once. The chain recombines TRBV1 with TRBJ2-7; the table's TRBD2 call for D was not verified on the DNA. TRBV1 is classified as a pseudogene. The CDR3 covers 15 residues. CDR3 region: CTSSPGESAAYEQYF. CDR3 nucleotides: TGCACCAGCAGCCCCGGCGAGTCCGCGGCCTACGAGCAGTACTTC.

The chain has TRBV4-2 and TRBJ2-7; D might be TRBD2 (7 bases). CDR1 and CDR2 (germline): LGHNA, YNFKEQ. Trimming left V 2 bases short and J 3 bases short, with 17 bases between. The CDR3 has 16 amino acids. The CDR3 here is CASSQPRTGGVYEQYV. In DNA form, the CDR3 reads TGTGCCAGCAGCCAACCTCGGACGGGGGGCGTCTACGAGCAGTACGTC.

This clone came up a few times. The chain employs TRBV5-5 and TRBJ1-5; D gene ambiguous. This CDR3 spans 14 amino acids. From germline, CDR1 is SGHKS and CDR2 YYEKEE (reference sequence). The V end lost 0 bases, the J end lost 4 bases, and 8 bases lay between the germline ends. The CDR3 DNA reads as TGTGCCAGCAGCTTGGTAGGAGGAAATCAGCCCCAGCATTTT. Translation: CASSLVGGNQPQHF.

The chain couples TRBV28 to TRBJ1-5; D is ambiguous. The V end lost 5 bases, the J end lost 6 bases, and 11 bases lay between the germline ends. This CDR3 region has 13 residues. Germline V CDR1 and CDR2: MDHEN, SYDVKM. CDR3 coding DNA: TGTGCCAGCAGTCCGCGAAAGTTTCAGCCCCAGCATTTT. Protein sequence: CASSPRKFQPQHF.

This clone turned up a few times. The same CDR3 can be traced to other DNA sequences in this sample. The chain joins TRBV30 to TRBJ1-1; 7 bases match TRBD1. Looked up from germline, CDR1 is GTSNPN and CDR2 is SVGIG (reference sequence). CDR3 length equals 14 residues. V lost 0 bases to trimming and J lost 1 base; unmatched junction nucleotides: 2. CDR3 nucleotide sequence: TGTGCCTGGAGTGTGCAGGGGGGGAACACTGAAGCTTTCTTT. Amino acids: CAWSVQGGNTEAFF.

J is TRBJ2-2 and V is TRBV27; no firm D call. Germline-derived CDR1 and CDR2 are MNHEY and SMNVEV (reference sequence). V lost 8 bases and J lost 6, with 13 bases in between. The length of the CDR3 is 13 residues. CDR3 coding DNA: TGTGCCAGCCTGAGGTACGGAGCCGGGGAGCTGTTTTTT. It specifies CASLRYGAGELFF.

The rearrangement links TRBV2 to TRBJ1-5; D might be TRBD1 (5 bases). The CDR3 consists of 14 residues. Trimming took off 6 bases at V and 7 bases at J, with 16 bases between the two ends. Germline lookup yields CDR1 SNHLY and CDR2 FYNNEI. The CDR3 loop is CASSGRVLWQPQHF. In nucleotides, the CDR3 is TGTGCCAGCAGCGGCAGGGTGTTGTGGCAGCCCCAGCATTTT.

This clone has a single count. V is TRBV14 and J is TRBJ2-1; 9 bases align to TRBD1. Germline values: CDR1 SGHDN, CDR2 FVKESK. CDR3 length: 16 residues. V lost 1 base, J lost 8 bases, and 9 bases stayed unmatched. DNA of the CDR3: TGTGCCAGCAGCCAAGCCGGGACAGGGTTTATCGATGAGCAGTTCTTC. It encodes CASSQAGTGFIDEQFF.

This rearrangement joins TRBV5-1 to TRBJ2-3; TRBD2 aligns across 10 bases. Germline V gives CDR1 SGHRS, CDR2 YFSETQ. The trim removed 4 bases at V and 2 bases at J, leaving 7 bases unmatched. This CDR3 region has 16 residues. In DNA, the CDR3 is TGCGCCAGCAGCGTTGCTAGCGGGGGTAACACAGATACGCAGTATTTT. Its translation: CASSVASGGNTDTQYF.

The rearrangement joins TRBV11-2 to TRBJ1-3; D gene unclear. CDR1 SGHAT and CDR2 FQNNGV come from the germline V gene. Deletions cut 7 bases from V and 0 bases from J, with 16 bases between. The CDR3 is 16 residues long. CDR3: CASNRAGPYSGNTIYF. The CDR3 nucleotides are TGTGCCAGCAACCGCGCAGGCCCTTACTCTGGAAACACCATATATTTT.

The chain joins TRBV5-1 to TRBJ1-3, with 8 bases that match TRBD1. V lost 4 bases and J lost 0; bases outside the gene matches: 9. The CDR3 contains 17 residues. Germline CDR1 is SGHRS and CDR2 is YFSETQ. In nucleotides, the CDR3 is TGCGCCAGCAGCCCCTACGGACAGGGACTCTCTGGAAACACCATATATTTT. The encoded protein is CASSPYGQGLSGNTIYF.

This clone appeared once. The V and J genes are TRBV2 and TRBJ2-7; tentative D call: TRBD1 (6 bases). Germline V gene data show CDR1 as SNHLY and CDR2 as FYNNEI. This CDR3 spans 13 amino acids. The V gene lost 7 bases and the J gene lost 2 bases, with 12 bases spanning the gap. CDR3 sequence (DNA): TGTGCCAGCATAGGACAGTCGGCCTACGAGCAGTACGTC. This gives the protein CASIGQSAYEQYV.